This entry concerns a single TCR beta chain. This entry comes from a study of blood T cell repertoires in COVID-19. The wider study: From the United States, Italy and Spain came samples of acute and convalescent COVID-19.

V was cut by 1 base and J by 1 base, with 8 bases left in between. CDR1 is SGHTA and CDR2 is FQGTGA in the germline V gene. This CDR3 has 15 residues. Measured with immunoSEQ multiplex PCR; TCRdb has only the in-frame clones, and not every one. The sample yields fewer than 250,000 clones, approximately 86% seen once. The chain uses TRBV7-3 and TRBJ2-1; D is perhaps TRBD2 (5 bases). The TCR was taken from a man in his forties or fifties with acute or convalescent COVID-19. The sample was peripheral blood. CDR3 sequence: CASSLNGESYNEQFF. The DNA of the CDR3 is TGTGCCAGCAGCTTAAACGGGGAATCCTACAATGAGCAGTTCTTC.